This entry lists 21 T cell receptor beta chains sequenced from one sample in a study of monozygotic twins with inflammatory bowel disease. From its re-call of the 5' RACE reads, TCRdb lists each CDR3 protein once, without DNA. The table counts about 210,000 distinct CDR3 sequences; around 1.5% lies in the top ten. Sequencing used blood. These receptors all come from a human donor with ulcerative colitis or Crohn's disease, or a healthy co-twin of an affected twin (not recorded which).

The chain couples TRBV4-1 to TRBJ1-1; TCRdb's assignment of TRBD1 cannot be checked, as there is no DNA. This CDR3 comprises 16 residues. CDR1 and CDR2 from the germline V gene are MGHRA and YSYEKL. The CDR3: CASSQDVGGANTEAFF.

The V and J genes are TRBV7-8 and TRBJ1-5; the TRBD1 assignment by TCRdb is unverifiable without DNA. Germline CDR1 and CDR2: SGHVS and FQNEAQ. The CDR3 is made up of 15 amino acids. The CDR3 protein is CASSTMTGTAQPQHF.

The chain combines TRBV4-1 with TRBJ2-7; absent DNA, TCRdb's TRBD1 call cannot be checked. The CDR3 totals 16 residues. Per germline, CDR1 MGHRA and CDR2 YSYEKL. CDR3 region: CASSHSGQGTFYEQYF.

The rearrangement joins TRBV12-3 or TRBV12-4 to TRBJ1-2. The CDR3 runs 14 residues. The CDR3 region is CASSPGLNNYGYTF.

This CDR3 is CASSFPTGGRGTEAFF. The chain uses TRBV7-9 and TRBJ1-1; without DNA, the TCRdb call of TRBD1 cannot be checked. Per the germline V gene, CDR1 is SEHNR and CDR2 is FQNEAQ (reference sequence). This CDR3 has 16 amino acids.

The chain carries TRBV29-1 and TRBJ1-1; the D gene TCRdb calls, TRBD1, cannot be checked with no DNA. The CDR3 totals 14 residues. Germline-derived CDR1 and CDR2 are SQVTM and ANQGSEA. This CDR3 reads CSVRGGRQESEAFF.

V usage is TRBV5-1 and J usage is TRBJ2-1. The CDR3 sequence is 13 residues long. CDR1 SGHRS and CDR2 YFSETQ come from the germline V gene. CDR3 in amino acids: CASSLEAYNEQFF.

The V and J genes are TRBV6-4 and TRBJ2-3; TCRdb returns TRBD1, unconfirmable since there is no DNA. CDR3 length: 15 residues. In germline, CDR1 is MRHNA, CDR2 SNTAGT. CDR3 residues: CASSESSGGADTQYF.

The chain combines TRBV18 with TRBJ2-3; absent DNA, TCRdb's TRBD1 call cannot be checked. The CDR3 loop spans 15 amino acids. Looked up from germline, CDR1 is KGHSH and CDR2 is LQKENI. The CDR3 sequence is CASSPGLGGTDTQYF.

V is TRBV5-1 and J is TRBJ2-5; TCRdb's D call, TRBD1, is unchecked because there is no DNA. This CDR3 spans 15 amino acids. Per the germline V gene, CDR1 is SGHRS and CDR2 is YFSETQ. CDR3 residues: CASSTRDTIQETQYF.

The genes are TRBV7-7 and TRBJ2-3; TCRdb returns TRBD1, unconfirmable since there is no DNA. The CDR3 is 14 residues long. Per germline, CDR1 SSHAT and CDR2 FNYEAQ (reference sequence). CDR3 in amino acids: CASSLTGLGDTQYF.

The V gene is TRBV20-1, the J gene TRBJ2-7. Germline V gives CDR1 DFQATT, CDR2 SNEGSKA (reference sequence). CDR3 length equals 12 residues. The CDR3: CSAIRVSYEQYF.

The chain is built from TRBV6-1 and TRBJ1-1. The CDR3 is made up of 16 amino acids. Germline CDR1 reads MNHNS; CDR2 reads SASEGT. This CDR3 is CASSHGEETMNTEAFF.

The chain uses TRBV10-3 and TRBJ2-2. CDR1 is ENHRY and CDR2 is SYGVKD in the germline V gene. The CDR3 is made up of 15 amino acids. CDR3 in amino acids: CAISTGATNTGELFF.

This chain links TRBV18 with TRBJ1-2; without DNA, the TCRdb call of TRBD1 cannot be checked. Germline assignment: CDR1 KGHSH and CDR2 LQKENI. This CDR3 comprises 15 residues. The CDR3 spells CASSKGQGDSYGYTF.

The CDR3 loop is CSAQERGAVSYEQYF. The chain has TRBV20-1 and TRBJ2-7; TCRdb reports TRBD2, a call that lacks DNA to check it against. The germline CDR1 and CDR2 sequences are DFQATT and SNEGSKA (reference sequence). This CDR3 is built from 15 residues.

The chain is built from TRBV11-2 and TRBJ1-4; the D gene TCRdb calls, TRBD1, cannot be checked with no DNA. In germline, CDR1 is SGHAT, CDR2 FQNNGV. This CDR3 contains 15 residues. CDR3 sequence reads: CASSLDRTANEKLFF.

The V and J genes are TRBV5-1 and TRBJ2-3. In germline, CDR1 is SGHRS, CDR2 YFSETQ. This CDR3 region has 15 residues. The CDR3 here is CASSLARPTQDTQYF.

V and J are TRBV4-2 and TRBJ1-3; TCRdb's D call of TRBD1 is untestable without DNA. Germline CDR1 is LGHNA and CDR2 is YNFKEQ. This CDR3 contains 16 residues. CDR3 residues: CASSPGQGASGNTIYF.

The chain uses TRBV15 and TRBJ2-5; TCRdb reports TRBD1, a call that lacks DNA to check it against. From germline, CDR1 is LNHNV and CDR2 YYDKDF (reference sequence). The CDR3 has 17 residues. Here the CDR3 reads CATSRGDKGYDAETQYF.

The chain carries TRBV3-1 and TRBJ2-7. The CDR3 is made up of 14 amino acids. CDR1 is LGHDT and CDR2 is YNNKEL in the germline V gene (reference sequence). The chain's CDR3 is CASSQVYGPNEQYF.